The source of this T cell receptor beta chain is a study of CD8 T cells in ankylosing spondylitis. As regards this clonotype: Its matching antigen is unknown.

The CDR3 sequence is 12 residues long. The germline V and J ends were trimmed by 7 bases and 2 bases, with 12 bases remaining between them. Germline CDR1 reads SQVTM; CDR2 reads ANQGSEA. Findings and limits, study-wide: Clones linked to disease were reported to show significant enrichment in matched ankylosing spondylitis synovial fluid. Ankylosing spondylitis blood appeared to be characterized by a TCR beta motif of roughly eight highly homologous variants.

TCRdb fed the 5' RACE reads into MiXCR, producing one record per CDR3 protein. The repertoire includes over 700,000 distinct CDR3 sequences, over 15% of them detected once, and under 20% sits in the top ten. This receptor was obtained from a male donor with ankylosing spondylitis. V is TRBV29-1 and J is TRBJ2-7; D uncertain. Input material: blood, either unsorted or a sorted T cell fraction (not recorded which). Here the CDR3 reads CSALFPTYEQYF. The DNA for the CDR3 is TGCAGCGCCCTCTTTCCCACCTACGAGCAGTACTTC.